The following is a T cell receptor beta chain sequence with its context. Its specificity is not known. This sample was included in a study of follicular helper T cells after annual influenza vaccination. The study, taken as a whole, reports: Yearly vaccinations repeatedly recalled conserved clonotypes in ICOS+CD38+ cTfh. Change in circulating plasmablasts correlated with ICOS+CD38+ cTfh clonality change.

Indicated time point: 2014-2015 season, pre-vaccination. Sequencing of TCRB used Survey level resolution. Using immunoSEQ multiplex PCR, the repertoire was profiled, and TCRdb retains in-frame clones only, with some absent. The sample lists approximately 25,000 clones; more than 80% were seen once. Sequenced material: CXCR5+ CD38- circulating T follicular helper cells from blood, taken on the day of influenza vaccination. The subset: circulating Tfh, non-naive CD4+CXCR5+PD-1+ (ICOS+CD38+ or ICOS-CD38-). This TCR came from an adult who received the influenza vaccine.

In nucleotides, the CDR3 is TGTGCCAGCAGCTTAGCGGGGACTAGCGGGAGGCCGTACGAGCAGTACTTC. It yields the protein CASSLAGTSGRPYEQYF. The chain has TRBV7-8 and TRBJ2-5, with 15 bases matching TRBD2. The better agreement between TRBJ2-7 and the DNA end casts doubt on the J call. There are 17 residues in the CDR3. Per germline, CDR1 SGHVS and CDR2 FQNEAQ.